The clone carrying this TCR beta chain has at least ten counts. The sample belongs to a study of T cells in Graves' hyperthyroidism and ophthalmopathy. Amplification of TCR beta CDR3 regions was performed using RNA transcripts as template. TCR CDR3 underwent first-round RT-PCR with the HTBI primer set. TCRdb reprocessed the multiplex PCR reads with MiXCR, giving one entry per CDR3 protein. Of just over 550,000 distinct CDR3 sequences listed, just over 45% are singletons. The study based diagnoses on clinical symptoms, serum thyroxine and TRAb, thyroid ultrasound and orbital computed tomography. Sequenced input: peripheral blood or thyroid tissue (not recorded which). This clonotype originated in a woman between 18 and 29 years old with Graves' hyperthyroidism.

CDR3 region: CASRTSGKADTQYF. The CDR3 DNA is TGTGCCAGCCGGACTAGCGGGAAGGCAGATACGCAGTATTTT. The V gene is TRBV19, the J gene TRBJ2-3, with 12 bases aligning to TRBD2. The CDR3 is 14 residues long. V shed 9 bases, J shed 4 bases, and the junction held 5 bases outside the gene matches. The germline gives CDR1 LNHDA, CDR2 SQIVND (reference sequence).